One T cell receptor (beta chain) is described in this entry. This clonotype was found a few times. Its antigen specificity is not known. This may be a read error, as it is one base from a much larger clone. Taken from cysteine to phenylalanine, the CDR3 has 14 residues. Just the 42-base CDR3 DNA is kept, in frame starting at base 1. V is pruned by 5 bases and J by 3 bases, leaving 4 bases of the junction without a gene match. Systemically healthy Caucasian individuals from Russia, some 38 in total and aged about 6 to 90 years, were included as donors. About 9.8 milliliters of peripheral blood were drawn from each donor into EDTA-treated Vacutainer tubes. Ficoll-Paque density-gradient centrifugation was used to isolate PBMCs, with at least 6.5 million per sample. Total RNA was extracted from PBMCs with Trizol reagent, with at least 5 micrograms obtained per sample. For every donor, an aliquot of PBMCs went through flow cytometry to measure the percentages of naive CD45RAhigh/CD27high T cells.

The data originate from a study of blood T cells in healthy people across ages (dated by TCRdb to between 2014 and 2016). In terms of the full investigation: In model experiments, template switching captured roughly one uniquely barcoded TCR beta cDNA molecule for every two T cells. The study measured age-related changes in TCR beta repertoire diversity using deep sequencing normalized with unique cDNA molecular identifiers. The donors were divided into four age groups: young (average approximately 17 years), middle-aged (around 37), aged (approximately 64) and long-lived (about 84). To avoid experimental bias, donors of different ages were distributed randomly across sequencing lanes. For two donors (one aged 18 to 30 and one aged 80 or older), the study analyzed two additional independent replicas of 1 million unique cDNA reads from the same blood draw.

The library was prepared using 5' RACE. TCRdb lists the instrument as Illumina HiSeq 2500. The second PCR ran for roughly 6 to 11 cycles and used a J-beta primer mix along with a sample-barcoded 5' primer. Each TCR beta cDNA molecule received a unique molecular identifier from a template-switch 5' adaptor carrying 12 random nucleotides. Each sample yielded at least 2.5 million CDR3-containing paired-end reads. First-strand cDNA synthesis was performed from all RNA using the Mint cDNA synthesis kit, with priming by a TRBC-specific oligonucleotide. All cDNA was treated with uracil-DNA glycosylase and then went through a first 18-cycle PCR with the universal primers M1SS and BC2_uni_R. The published analysis was carried out like this. Each sample was normalized by randomly selecting 1 million high-quality reads, each carrying a distinct molecular identifier. Reads sharing molecular identifiers were discarded rather than binned into consensus sequences. MiTCR, run with a Q25 quality threshold and the strictest error-elimination algorithm, handled CDR3 identification, clonotype clustering and error correction. Lower-bound total TCR beta diversity was estimated with a nonparametric unseen species model using Euler transformation. Using fastp at Q25 and MiXCR, TCRdb reprocessed the public reads and kept productive beta chains. All rows with the same CDR3 protein become a single entry with the most common DNA and genes. Here the V and J calls rest on TCRdb's processing, not on the authors' analysis. The sample table holds approximately 1,000,000 distinct CDR3 sequences, of which around two fifths were seen once. The ten largest clones represent approximately 14% of the sample.

The paper's findings and limits, for the study overall: Estimates of total diversity based on one million sequenced T cells were considered lower bounds and underestimates. Bulk unsorted PBMC profiling prevented conclusive comparison of naive and antigen-experienced compartments. Because donor CMV infection status was unknown, age-related changes in expanded clonotypes were potentially confounded. A strong correlation was found between observed TCR beta diversity and the percentage of naive T cells measured by flow cytometry. As age increased, observed TCR beta diversity per million T cells dropped in a roughly linear way, and a significant reduction was already evident by age about 36. The long-lived group showed more naive CD4+ T cells, fewer expanded clones and increased TCR diversity than the aged group, suggesting age selection.

The chain uses TRBV12-3 or TRBV12-4 and TRBJ1-5; 7 nucleotides in the junction match TRBD1. Sequenced input: blood. This receptor was identified in a man aged 18 to 29 in good health. The CDR3 region has the sequence CASSVTGFNQPQHF. In nucleotide form, the sequence is TGTGCCAGCAGTGTGACAGGGTTCAATCAGCCCCAGCATTTT.